Listed below are T cell receptor beta chains from one sample, sequenced in a study of cytomegalovirus exposure and HLA in healthy donors. Clones were read by immunoSEQ multiplex PCR, and TCRdb kept only the in-frame ones, dropping some. The profile shows about 160,000 clones, about 86% of them singletons. The sample was PBMCs. The receptors were gathered from a woman under 30 in good health and CMV-seronegative. The CDR3 runs from the conserved cysteine through the conserved F or W. The D gene is left open where the match is weak. Clone size is stated in some rows and not others, as once, few, many or a class when expanded.

clone size	J gene	D gene	V gene	CDR3 DNA	CDR3 protein
NA	TRBJ2-1	TRBD2	TRBV30	TGTGCCTGGCTTAAGCGGGGGACCTACAATGAGCAGTTCTTC	CAWLKRGTYNEQFF
once	TRBJ1-2	NA	TRBV4-1	TGCGCCAGCAGCCAAGATCGTGCGGCGGACTATGGCTACACCTTC	CASSQDRAADYGYTF
NA	TRBJ1-5	NA	TRBV2	TGTGCCAGCAGTGGCCTGCCCTCGGCAGGGGTCATCCCTCAGCCCCAGCATTTT	CASSGLPSAGVIPQPQHF
NA	TRBJ1-5	TRBD1	TRBV6-6	TGTGCCAGCAGTTCGGGACAGTGGGTCGGAGATCAGCCCCAGCATTTT	CASSSGQWVGDQPQHF
NA	TRBJ2-2	TRBD2	TRBV10-2	TGCGCCAGCAGTGCGCAGACTAGCGGGAGCCATCCCGGGGAGCTGTTTTTT	CASSAQTSGSHPGELFF
NA	TRBJ1-5	NA	TRBV6-5	TGTGCCAGCAGTTACGCGGGGGGTCAGCCCCAGCATTTT	CASSYAGGQPQHF
NA	TRBJ2-7	TRBD1	TRBV4-3	TGCGCCAGCAGCCAAGGACAGGGATCGGGCGAGCAGTACTTC	CASSQGQGSGEQYF
few	TRBJ1-2	TRBD1	TRBV4-2	TGTGCCAGCAGCCAAAAGGGACAGATTAACTATGGCTACACCTTC	CASSQKGQINYGYTF
NA	TRBJ2-7	TRBD2	TRBV28	TGTGCCAGCAGTTCCACCGGGGGGGTCTACGAGCAGTACTTC	CASSSTGGVYEQYF
NA	TRBJ2-5	TRBD2	TRBV5-1	TGCGCCAGCAGCTTGGGGTGGAGCGGGGGCACGCAAGAGACCCAGTACTTC	CASSLGWSGGTQETQYF
NA	TRBJ2-1	TRBD2	TRBV2	TGTGCCAGCAAACACGGACTAGCGACAGGTGATGAGCAGTTCTTC	CASKHGLATGDEQFF
NA	TRBJ1-1	NA	TRBV27	TGTGCCAGCAGTACGGGACAGAACACTGAAGCTTTCTTT	CASSTGQNTEAFF
NA	TRBJ1-1	NA	TRBV6-5	TGTGCCAGCACTATTCGACGGGACACTGAAGCTTTCTTT	CASTIRRDTEAFF
once	TRBJ1-2	NA	TRBV5-6	TGTGCCAGCAGCTTGCGTTCAGGGATCGATGGCTACACCTTC	CASSLRSGIDGYTF
NA	TRBJ1-3	NA	TRBV9	TGTGCCAGCAGCCCAAGCCCCGGGGAACTCTCTGGAAACACCATATATTTT	CASSPSPGELSGNTIYF
NA	TRBJ1-3	TRBD1	TRBV9	TGTGCCAGCCGAAAGTCAGGGGGCGGAAACACCATATATTTT	CASRKSGGGNTIYF
NA	TRBJ2-7	NA	TRBV18	TGTGCCAGCTCACCAGGAGCAGGGGACGAGCAGTACTTC	CASSPGAGDEQYF
NA	TRBJ2-2	NA	TRBV18	TGTGCCAGCTCACAGAGGCCCCCAAGAACCGGGGAGCTGTTTTTT	CASSQRPPRTGELFF
NA	TRBJ2-7	NA	TRBV10-3	TGTGCCATCAGTGATATTCTGCAGGGGTCCTACGAGCAGTACTTC	CAISDILQGSYEQYF
NA	TRBJ2-1	NA	TRBV27	TGTGCCAGCGCCGAGGCGGGAAGTTACAATGAGCAGTTCTTC	CASAEAGSYNEQFF
NA	TRBJ2-7	NA	TRBV6-5	TGTGCCATCAGGACGTCAGGGAACGAGCAGTACTTC	CAIRTSGNEQYF
NA	TRBJ2-7	TRBD2	TRBV30	TGTGCCTGGAGTGTACTTCGGACTAGCCTGCCCTACGAGCAGTACTTC	CAWSVLRTSLPYEQYF
once	TRBJ1-2	TRBD1	TRBV5-5	TGTGCCAGCAGCTCGACAGGGTCCAACTATGGCTACACCTTC	CASSSTGSNYGYTF
once	TRBJ1-1	NA	TRBV2	TGTGCCACCGGGGGGGGGACGGAAGCTTTCTTT	CATGGGTEAFF
NA	TRBJ2-5	TRBD2	TRBV11-2	TGTGCCAGCAGCTTAGATCAGGGACTAGCGGGAGGGCCGGGAGAGACCCAGTACTTC	CASSLDQGLAGGPGETQYF
few	TRBJ1-2	NA	TRBV6-1	TGTGCCAGCAGTGAAGTATCATGGCTCCGAGTGGAGGGCTACACCTTC	CASSEVSWLRVEGYTF
NA	TRBJ2-1	TRBD2	TRBV7-2	TGTGCCAGCAGCTTAGTCACTAGCGGGGGGTCAAGGGCCAATGAGCAGTTCTTC	CASSLVTSGGSRANEQFF
once	TRBJ2-6	TRBD1	TRBV27	TGTGCCAGCACCCATAGAGGACAGGGAGACGTCCTGACTTTC	CASTHRGQGDVLTF
once	TRBJ2-6	TRBD1	TRBV19	TGTGCCAGTACCCGGGACAGGGGAGCGGGGGCCAACGTCCTGACTTTC	CASTRDRGAGANVLTF
NA	TRBJ1-3	NA	TRBV27	TGTGCCAGCAGTTATATGGGGGGCTCTGGAAACACCATATATTTT	CASSYMGGSGNTIYF
NA	TRBJ1-5	NA	TRBV6-1	TGTGCCAGCAGTGATTCTTTTTGGGGGGTTAGTAGCAATCAGCCCCAGCATTTT	CASSDSFWGVSSNQPQHF
NA	TRBJ2-2	NA	TRBV6-4	TGTGCCAGCAGTGCGAGGGTAGCGGACACCGGGGAGCTGTTTTTT	CASSARVADTGELFF
few	TRBJ2-7	TRBD2	TRBV13	TGTGCCAGCAGCTCGACCCGCCTAGCGGGAGAAAGTTACGAGCAGTACTTC	CASSSTRLAGESYEQYF
NA	TRBJ2-4	NA	TRBV19	TGTGCCAGTAGTATGAGGTCTCTAGGCAAAAACATTCAGTACTTC	CASSMRSLGKNIQYF
NA	TRBJ2-1	TRBD1	TRBV7-9	TGTGCCAGCAGCTTAGGCCGGACAGGGAAGAACAATGAGCAGTTCTTC	CASSLGRTGKNNEQFF
NA	TRBJ2-1	TRBD2	TRBV6-5	TGTGCCAGCAGTTACTCGGGCGGGAGAACGGATGAGCAGTTCTTC	CASSYSGGRTDEQFF
few	TRBJ1-5	TRBD1	TRBV11-2	TGTGCCAGCAGCTCACAGGGGAATCAGCCCCAGCATTTT	CASSSQGNQPQHF
NA	TRBJ2-3	TRBD2	TRBV6-5	TGTGCCAGCGGCCGGGGGGGAGACACAGATACGCAGTATTTT	CASGRGGDTDTQYF
NA	TRBJ2-6	NA	TRBV15	TGTGCCACCGCCAAAACAGGGACTGGGGCCAACGTCCTGACTTTC	CATAKTGTGANVLTF
few	TRBJ2-7	TRBD1	TRBV2	TGTGCCAGCTTCCCTGGGCAGGGGGCATACGAGCAGTACTTC	CASFPGQGAYEQYF
NA	TRBJ1-1	TRBD1	TRBV6-6	TGTGCCAGCAGCCCGGGCCAGGGGGCTGGTGAAGCTTTCTTT	CASSPGQGAGEAFF
NA	TRBJ2-6	NA	TRBV4-3	TGCGCCAGCAGCCAAGATCTCCCCCGGGGAGGTACTGGGGCCAACGTCCTGACTTTC	CASSQDLPRGGTGANVLTF
NA	TRBJ1-2	TRBD1	TRBV7-3	TGTGCCAGCAGCTTAAACAGGGGCTATGGCTACACCTTC	CASSLNRGYGYTF
NA	TRBJ2-3	TRBD2	TRBV18	TGTGCCAGCTCACTAGGGACTAGCGGGAGGTTGGATACGCAGTATTTT	CASSLGTSGRLDTQYF
NA	TRBJ1-5	NA	TRBV28	TGTGCCAGCAGTTTAGTAGGGAGTAGCAATCAGCCCCAGCATTTT	CASSLVGSSNQPQHF
NA	TRBJ1-2	NA	TRBV13	TGTGCCAGCAGCCTCAGGGGAGAAAACTATGGCTACACCTTC	CASSLRGENYGYTF
NA	TRBJ1-1	TRBD1	TRBV7-3	TGTGCCAGCAGATCGGGACAGGGAGACACTGAAGCTTTCTTT	CASRSGQGDTEAFF
NA	TRBJ2-1	TRBD2	TRBV25-1	TGTGCCAGCAGTCCCGGGACTAGCGGGGGGGCGGGGTTCTTC	CASSPGTSGGAGFF
few	TRBJ1-2	TRBD1	TRBV6-1	TGTGCCACCAGAGAAACAGGGGGCTATGGCTACACCTTC	CATRETGGYGYTF
NA	TRBJ1-1	NA	TRBV29-1	TGCAGCGCCTCGGACAGTATGAACACTGAAGCTTTCTTT	CSASDSMNTEAFF
NA	TRBJ2-3	NA	TRBV5-1	TGCGCCAGCAGCTTGTTGCGAGATACGCAGTATTTT	CASSLLRDTQYF
once	TRBJ1-1	TRBD1	TRBV29-1	TGCAGCGGTTCCTCAGGGGGAACTGAAGCTTTCTTT	CSGSSGGTEAFF
NA	TRBJ1-1	TRBD1	TRBV5-1	TGCGCCAGCAATTTGATACCGTCAGGGGGAAAGACTGAAGCTTTCTTT	CASNLIPSGGKTEAFF
NA	TRBJ1-5	NA	TRBV7-9	TGTGCCAGCCGAGACGGCAGGGTCGGTAGCAATCAGCCCCAGCATTTT	CASRDGRVGSNQPQHF